Described below is a single TCR beta chain sequence and its context. As yet, its antigen is unknown. Mismatch with germline at one junction end may stem from a read error. The CDR3 length is 15 residues. Germline assignment: CDR1 SGHNT and CDR2 YYREEE (reference sequence). One entry per CDR3 protein, called by TCRdb with MiXCR from the reads. Among about 450,000 distinct CDR3 sequences listed, approximately 33% were seen once. The data are from a study of T cell repertoires in cytomegalovirus infection. Study background: Public TCR beta signatures indicated both CMV infection and matching HLA type.

General study results and limits: Identification of carriers of CMV plus the relevant HLA was performed using cumulative public TCR beta family frequency. CMV-specific HLA-C-restricted TCR beta clonotypes dominated the ex vivo response.

The V call is TRBV5-4, the J call TRBJ2-5; D gene uncertain. The sample was PBMCs. The origin of this receptor is a human donor in good health (CMV status not recorded). Some clones in this sample may be carry-over from other donors' samples. As DNA, the CDR3 is TGTGCCAGCGGCTTGGTGGGTTTATCCCAAGAGACCCAGTACTTC. It specifies CASGLVGLSQETQYF.